This TCR beta chain was found in a study of blood T cell repertoires in COVID-19. Individuals aged about 18 to 90 years were recruited from approximately 22 US areas. TCRdb's copy holds only in-frame clones and misses some; the assay was immunoSEQ multiplex PCR. The table includes around 450,000 clones, roughly nine tenths detected once. The germline gives CDR1 GTSNPN, CDR2 SVGIG (reference sequence). J lost 6 bases, V lost 5 bases, and 6 bases had no gene match. There are 14 residues in the CDR3. Sequencing was carried out using PBMCs or T cells enriched from blood (not recorded which). The V and J genes are TRBV30 and TRBJ2-4; TRBD1 matches 11 bases. This clonotype originated in a young woman who had recovered from COVID-19. CDR3 in DNA: TGTGCCTGGGATACCGGGACAGGGGGAAACATTCAGTACTTC. As protein: CAWDTGTGGNIQYF.